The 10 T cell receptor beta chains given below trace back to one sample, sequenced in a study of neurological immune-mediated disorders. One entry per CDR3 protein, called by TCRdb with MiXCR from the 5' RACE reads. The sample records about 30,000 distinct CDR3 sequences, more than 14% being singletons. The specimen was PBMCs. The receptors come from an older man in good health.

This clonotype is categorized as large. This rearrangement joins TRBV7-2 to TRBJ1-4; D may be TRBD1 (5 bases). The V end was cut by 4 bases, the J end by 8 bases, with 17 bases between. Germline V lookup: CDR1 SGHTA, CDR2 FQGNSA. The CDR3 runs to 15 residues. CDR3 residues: CASSSNNGASEKLFF. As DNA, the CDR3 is TGTGCCAGCAGCTCGAACAATGGGGCCTCAGAAAAACTGTTTTTT.

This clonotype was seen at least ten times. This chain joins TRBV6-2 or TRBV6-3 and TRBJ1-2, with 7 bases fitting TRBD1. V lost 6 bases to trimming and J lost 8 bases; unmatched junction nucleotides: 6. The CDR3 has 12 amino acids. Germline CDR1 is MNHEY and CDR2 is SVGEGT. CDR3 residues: CASRGTAAGYTF. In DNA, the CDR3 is TGTGCCAGCAGGGGGACAGCTGCCGGCTACACCTTC.

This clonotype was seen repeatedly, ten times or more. This CDR3 is CAMSTGVRYEQYF. The CDR3 DNA follows: TGTGCCATGTCGACAGGGGTTCGCTACGAGCAGTACTTC. The gene calls are TRBV2 and TRBJ2-7, with 8 bases aligning to TRBD1. V was clipped by 10 bases and J by 3 bases; unmatched bases: 8. The V gene's germline CDR1 is SNHLY and CDR2 FYNNEI. The CDR3 extends over 13 amino acids.

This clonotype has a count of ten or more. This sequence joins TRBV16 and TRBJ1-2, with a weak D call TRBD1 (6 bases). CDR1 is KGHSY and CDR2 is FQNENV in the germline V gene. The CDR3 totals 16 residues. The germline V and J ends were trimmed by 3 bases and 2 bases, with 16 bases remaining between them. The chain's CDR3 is CASSQSATGYNYGYTF. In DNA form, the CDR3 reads TGTGCCAGCAGCCAGAGTGCAACAGGGTACAACTATGGCTACACCTTC.

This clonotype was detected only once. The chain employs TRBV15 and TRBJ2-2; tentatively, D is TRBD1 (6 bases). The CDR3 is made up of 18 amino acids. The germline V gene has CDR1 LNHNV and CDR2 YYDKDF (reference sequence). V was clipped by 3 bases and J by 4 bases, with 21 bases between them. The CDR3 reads CATSSARDSAGVTGELFF. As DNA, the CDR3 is TGTGCCACCAGCAGTGCTAGAGATTCGGCAGGGGTCACCGGGGAGCTGTTTTTT.

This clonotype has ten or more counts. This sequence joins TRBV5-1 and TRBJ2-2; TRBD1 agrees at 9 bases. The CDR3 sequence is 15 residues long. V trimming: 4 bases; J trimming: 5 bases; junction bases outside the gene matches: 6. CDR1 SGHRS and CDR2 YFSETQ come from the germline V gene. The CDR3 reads CASSRTGGRTGELFF. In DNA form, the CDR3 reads TGCGCCAGCAGCAGAACAGGGGGCAGGACCGGGGAGCTGTTTTTT.

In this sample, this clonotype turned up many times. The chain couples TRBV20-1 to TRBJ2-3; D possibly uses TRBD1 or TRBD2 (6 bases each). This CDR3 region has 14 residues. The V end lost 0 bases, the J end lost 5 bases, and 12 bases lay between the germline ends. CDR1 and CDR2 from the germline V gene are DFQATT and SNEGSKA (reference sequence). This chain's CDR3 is CSARDPGGKDTQYF. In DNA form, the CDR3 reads TGCAGTGCTAGAGACCCCGGGGGCAAAGATACGCAGTATTTT.

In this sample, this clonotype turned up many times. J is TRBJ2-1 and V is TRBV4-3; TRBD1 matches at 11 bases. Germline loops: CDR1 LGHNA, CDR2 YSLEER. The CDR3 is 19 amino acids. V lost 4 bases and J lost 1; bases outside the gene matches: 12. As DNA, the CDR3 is TGCGCCAGCAGCCTCGGCGGACAGGGGGCGGTGGGGTCCTACAATGAGCAGTTCTTC. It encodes CASSLGGQGAVGSYNEQFF.

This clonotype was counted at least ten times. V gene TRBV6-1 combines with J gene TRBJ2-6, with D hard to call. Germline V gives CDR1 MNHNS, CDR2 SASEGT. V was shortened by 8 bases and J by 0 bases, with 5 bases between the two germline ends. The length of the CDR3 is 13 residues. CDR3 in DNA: TGTGCCAGCGGAATCTCTGGGGCCAACGTCCTGACTTTC. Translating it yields CASGISGANVLTF.

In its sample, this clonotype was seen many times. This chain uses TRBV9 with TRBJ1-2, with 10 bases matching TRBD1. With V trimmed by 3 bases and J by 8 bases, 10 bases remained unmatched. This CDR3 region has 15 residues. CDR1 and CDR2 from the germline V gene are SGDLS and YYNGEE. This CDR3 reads CASSALGQGGLGYTF. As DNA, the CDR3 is TGTGCCAGCAGCGCCCTTGGACAGGGGGGCCTCGGCTACACCTTC.